The T cell receptor (beta chain) described here comes from a study of T cell changes during pregnancy in multiple sclerosis. Libraries were prepared by immunoSEQ multiplex PCR; TCRdb keeps only in-frame clonotypes and omits some of them. The data show about 31,000 clones, about 92% seen once. V dropped 5 bases and J dropped 7; count of bases not matched to a gene: 4. CDR3 length: 13 amino acids. CDR1 and CDR2 from the germline V gene are MNHEY and SMNVEV (reference sequence). This clonotype was sampled from a female donor with multiple sclerosis, enrolled in a pregnancy study. The sample consisted of CD4+ T cells from peripheral blood mononuclear cells, taken in the second trimester of pregnancy. The chain recombines TRBV27 with TRBJ2-7; 11 positions agree with TRBD2. The CDR3 here is CASSRGTSGEQYF. For the CDR3, the DNA is TGTGCCAGCAGTCGCGGGACTAGCGGAGAGCAGTACTTC.